This is a list of T cell receptor beta chains from one sample in a study of T cell responses to AZD1222 COVID-19 vaccine. Sequencing was performed with immunoSEQ multiplex PCR; in TCRdb, only in-frame clones are kept and a portion is missing. The table lists fewer than 150,000 clones, about 80% of them singletons. The sequenced sample was peripheral blood, obtained on day 0 of AZD1222 vaccination. The receptors derive from an adult in good health. CDR3s leave out the opening cysteine and the closing phenylalanine or tryptophan.

J,V,CDR3
TRBJ1-2,TRBV3-1/TRBV3-2,ASSQAQGAQPYGYT
TRBJ2-3,TRBV5-6,ASSLLNPGATDTQY
TRBJ2-2,TRBV4-1,ASSQESVYTGELF
TRBJ2-2,TRBV7-8,ASSSKTGELF
TRBJ1-1,TRBV2,ASRATDYSDTEAF
TRBJ1-6,TRBV4-1,ASSPGQTLNSPLH
TRBJ1-5,TRBV4-2,ASSQSGTGALQPQH
TRBJ2-1,TRBV6-5,ASRGQRARVNEQF
TRBJ2-1,TRBV5-1,ASSLPWTGRVYNEQF
TRBJ2-7,TRBV5-4,ASSSRGQEYEQY
TRBJ1-1,TRBV5-8,VGVEIAEAF